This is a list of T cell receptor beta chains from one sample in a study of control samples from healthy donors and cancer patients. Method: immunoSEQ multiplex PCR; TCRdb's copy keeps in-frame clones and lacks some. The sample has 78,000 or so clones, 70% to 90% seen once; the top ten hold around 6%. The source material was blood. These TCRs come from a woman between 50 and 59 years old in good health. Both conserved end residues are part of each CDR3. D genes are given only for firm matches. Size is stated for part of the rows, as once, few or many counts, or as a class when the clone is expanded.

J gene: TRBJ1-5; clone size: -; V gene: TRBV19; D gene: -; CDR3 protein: CASSTSGTRNQPQHF; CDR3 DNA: TGTGCCAGTAGTACATCCGGGACAAGGAATCAGCCCCAGCATTTT
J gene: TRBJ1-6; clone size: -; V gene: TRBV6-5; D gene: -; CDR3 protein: CASSYYQVNSPLHF; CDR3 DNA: TGTGCCAGCAGTTACTATCAAGTTAATTCACCCCTCCACTTT
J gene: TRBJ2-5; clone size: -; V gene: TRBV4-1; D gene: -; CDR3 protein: CASSQVEETQYF; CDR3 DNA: TGCGCCAGCAGCCAAGTCGAAGAGACCCAGTACTTC
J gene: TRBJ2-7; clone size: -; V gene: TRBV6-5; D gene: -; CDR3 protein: CASRTGRYEQYF; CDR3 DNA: TGTGCCAGCAGGACAGGGAGGTACGAGCAGTACTTC
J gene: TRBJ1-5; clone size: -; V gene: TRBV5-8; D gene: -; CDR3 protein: CASSLWQTMNQPQHF; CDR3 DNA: TGTGCCAGCAGCTTATGGCAGACAATGAATCAGCCCCAGCATTTT
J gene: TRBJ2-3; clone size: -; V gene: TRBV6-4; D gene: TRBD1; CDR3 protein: CASEGQGFTDTQYF; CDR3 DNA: TGTGCCAGCGAAGGACAGGGCTTTACAGATACGCAGTATTTT
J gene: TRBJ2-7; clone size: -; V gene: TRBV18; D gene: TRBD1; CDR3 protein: CASSPTPGQGFGQYF; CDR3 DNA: TGTGCCAGCTCACCCACCCCCGGACAGGGATTTGGGCAGTACTTC
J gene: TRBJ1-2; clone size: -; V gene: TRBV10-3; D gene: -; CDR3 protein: CAISDQGRWGYTF; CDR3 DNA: TGTGCCATCAGTGATCAGGGACGGTGGGGCTACACCTTC
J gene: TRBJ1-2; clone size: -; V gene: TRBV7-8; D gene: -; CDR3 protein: CASSPEEARLSCTF; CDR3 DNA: TGTGCCAGCAGCCCAGAAGAGGCCCGACTAAGTTGCACCTTC
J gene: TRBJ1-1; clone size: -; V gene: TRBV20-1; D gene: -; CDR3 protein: CSAPLAEAFF; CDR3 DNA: TGCAGTGCGCCCCTCGCTGAAGCTTTCTTT
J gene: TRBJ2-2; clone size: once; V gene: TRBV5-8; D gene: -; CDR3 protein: CASSLGTPNTGELFF; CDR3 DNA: TGTGCCAGCAGCTTGGGGACTCCGAACACCGGGGAGCTGTTTTTT
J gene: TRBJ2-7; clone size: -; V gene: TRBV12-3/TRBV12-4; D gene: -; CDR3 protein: CASSLVNSEQYF; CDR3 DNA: TGTGCCAGCAGTTTAGTCAACAGCGAGCAGTACTTC
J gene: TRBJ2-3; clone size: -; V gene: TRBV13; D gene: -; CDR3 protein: CASSLVRGTDTQYF; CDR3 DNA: TGTGCCAGCAGCTTAGTGAGGGGAACAGATACGCAGTATTTT
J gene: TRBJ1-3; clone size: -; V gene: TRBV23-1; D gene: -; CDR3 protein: CASSQWGRRGVLSSGNTIYF; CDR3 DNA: TGCGCCAGCAGTCAATGGGGACGGCGAGGGGTTCTTTCCTCTGGAAACACCATATATTTT
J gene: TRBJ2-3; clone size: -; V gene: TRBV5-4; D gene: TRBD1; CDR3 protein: CASSITGTGNADTQYF; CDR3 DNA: TGTGCCAGCAGTATTACCGGGACAGGGAACGCAGATACGCAGTATTTT
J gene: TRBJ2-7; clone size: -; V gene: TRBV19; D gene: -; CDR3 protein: CATKGRDPGEQYF; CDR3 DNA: TGTGCCACTAAGGGACGCGACCCTGGCGAGCAGTACTTC
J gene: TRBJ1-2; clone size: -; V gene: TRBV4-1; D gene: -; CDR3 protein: CASSQATHGYTF; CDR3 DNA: TGCGCCAGCAGCCAGGCGACCCATGGCTACACCTTC
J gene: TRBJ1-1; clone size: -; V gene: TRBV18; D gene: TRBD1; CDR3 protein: CASAISTGGNTEAFF; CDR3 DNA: TGTGCCAGCGCCATCTCGACAGGGGGCAACACTGAAGCTTTCTTT
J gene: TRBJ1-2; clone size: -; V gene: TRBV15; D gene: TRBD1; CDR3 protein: CATSSGTGFF; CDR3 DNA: TGTGCCACCAGCAGCGGGACAGGCTTCTTC
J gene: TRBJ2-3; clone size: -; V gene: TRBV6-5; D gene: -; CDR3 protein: CASTGTDTQYF; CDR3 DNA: TGTGCCAGCACTGGTACAGATACGCAGTATTTT
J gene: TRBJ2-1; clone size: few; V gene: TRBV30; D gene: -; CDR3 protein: CAWSVGGSYNEQFF; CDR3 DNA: TGTGCCTGGAGTGTCGGAGGCTCCTACAATGAGCAGTTCTTC
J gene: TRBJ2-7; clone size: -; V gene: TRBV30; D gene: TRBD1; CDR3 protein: CALGQGANEQYF; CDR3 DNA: TGTGCCCTAGGACAGGGGGCCAACGAGCAGTACTTC
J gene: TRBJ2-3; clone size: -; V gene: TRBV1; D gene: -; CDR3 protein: CTSSHAIRLAETDTQYF; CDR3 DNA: TGCACCAGCAGCCACGCGATCCGACTAGCCGAAACAGATACGCAGTATTTT
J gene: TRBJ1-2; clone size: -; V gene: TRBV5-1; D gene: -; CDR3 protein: CASTLTFGGPGGYTF; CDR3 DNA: TGCGCCAGCACCCTTACCTTTGGGGGGCCGGGTGGCTACACCTTC
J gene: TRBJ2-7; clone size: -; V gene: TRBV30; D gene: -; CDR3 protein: CAWGTYEQYF; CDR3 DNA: TGTGCCTGGGGGACCTACGAGCAGTACTTC
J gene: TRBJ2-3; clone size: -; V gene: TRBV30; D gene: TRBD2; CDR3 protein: CAWSKSGGGSIQDTQYF; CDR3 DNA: TGTGCCTGGAGTAAAAGCGGGGGGGGCTCCATCCAAGATACGCAGTATTTT
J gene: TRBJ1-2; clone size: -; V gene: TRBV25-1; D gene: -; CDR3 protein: CASSRGDGYTF; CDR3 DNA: TGTGCCAGCAGCAGGGGAGATGGCTACACCTTC
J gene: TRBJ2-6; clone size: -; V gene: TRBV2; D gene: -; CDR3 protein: CASNWDLRAGANVLTF; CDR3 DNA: TGTGCCAGCAATTGGGATCTCAGGGCTGGGGCCAACGTCCTGACTTTC
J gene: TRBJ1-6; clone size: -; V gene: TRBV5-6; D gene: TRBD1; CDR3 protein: CASILSRQGLNSPLHF; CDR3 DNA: TGTGCCAGCATCCTGTCCCGACAGGGACTGAATTCACCCCTCCACTTT
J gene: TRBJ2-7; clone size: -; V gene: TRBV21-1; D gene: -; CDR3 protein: CASSKGGSGGAGPYEQYF; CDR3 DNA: TGTGCCAGCAGCAAAGGAGGTAGCGGGGGGGCCGGACCCTACGAGCAGTACTTC
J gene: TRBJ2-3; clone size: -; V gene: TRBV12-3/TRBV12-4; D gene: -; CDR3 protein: CASSQLPDTQYF; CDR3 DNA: TGTGCCAGCAGCCAACTACCAGATACGCAGTATTTT
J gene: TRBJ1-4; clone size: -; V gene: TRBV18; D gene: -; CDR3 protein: CASSPRYNEKLFF; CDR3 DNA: TGTGCCAGCTCACCACGATATAATGAAAAACTGTTTTTT
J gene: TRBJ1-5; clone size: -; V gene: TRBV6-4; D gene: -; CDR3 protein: CASSEMIDSNQPQHF; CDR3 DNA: TGTGCCAGCAGTGAGATGATAGATAGCAATCAGCCCCAGCATTTT
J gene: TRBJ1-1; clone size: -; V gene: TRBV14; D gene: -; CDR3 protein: CASSQTQGITQAFF; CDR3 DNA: TGTGCCAGCAGCCAAACCCAGGGGATTACCCAAGCTTTCTTT
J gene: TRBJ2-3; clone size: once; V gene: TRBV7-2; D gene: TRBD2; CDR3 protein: CASSFGTSGGIWTDTQYF; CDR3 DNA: TGTGCCAGCAGCTTCGGGACTAGCGGGGGAATATGGACAGATACGCAGTATTTT
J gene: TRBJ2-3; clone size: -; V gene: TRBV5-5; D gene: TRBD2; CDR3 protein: CASSLGLAGGPGTDTQYF; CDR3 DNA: TGTGCCAGCAGCTTGGGGCTAGCGGGGGGGCCGGGCACAGATACGCAGTATTTT
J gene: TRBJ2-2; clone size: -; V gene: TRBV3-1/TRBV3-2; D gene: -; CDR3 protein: CASSSYVGLTGELFF; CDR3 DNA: TGTGCCAGCAGCTCGTACGTAGGCTTGACCGGGGAGCTGTTTTTT
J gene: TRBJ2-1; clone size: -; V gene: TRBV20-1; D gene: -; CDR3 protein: CSASGYNEQFF; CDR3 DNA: TGCAGTGCTAGCGGCTACAATGAGCAGTTCTTC
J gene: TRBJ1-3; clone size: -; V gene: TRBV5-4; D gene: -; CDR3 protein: CASSLGGSSGNTIYF; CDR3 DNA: TGTGCCAGCAGCTTGGGTGGGAGCTCTGGAAACACCATATATTTT
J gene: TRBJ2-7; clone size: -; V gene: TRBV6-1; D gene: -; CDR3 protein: CASSEGHRFSYEQYF; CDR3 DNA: TGTGCCAGCAGTGAAGGTCACAGGTTCTCCTACGAGCAGTACTTC
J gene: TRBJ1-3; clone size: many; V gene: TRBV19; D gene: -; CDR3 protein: CASSTGTGNTIYF; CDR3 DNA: TGTGCCAGTAGTACGGGGACTGGAAACACCATATATTTT